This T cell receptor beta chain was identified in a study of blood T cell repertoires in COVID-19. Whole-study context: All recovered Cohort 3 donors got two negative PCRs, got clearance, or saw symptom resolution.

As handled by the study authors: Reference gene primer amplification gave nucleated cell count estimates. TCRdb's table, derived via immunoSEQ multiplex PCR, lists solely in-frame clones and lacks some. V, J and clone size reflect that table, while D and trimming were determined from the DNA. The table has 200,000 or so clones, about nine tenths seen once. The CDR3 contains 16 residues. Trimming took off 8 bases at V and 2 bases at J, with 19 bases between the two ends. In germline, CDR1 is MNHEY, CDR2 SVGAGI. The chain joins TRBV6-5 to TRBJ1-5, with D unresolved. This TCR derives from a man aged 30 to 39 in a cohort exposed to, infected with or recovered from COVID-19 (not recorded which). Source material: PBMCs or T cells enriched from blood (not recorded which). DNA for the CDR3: TGTGCCAGCGGTTGGATCCGAGGGTGGGGCAATCAGCCCCAGCATTTT. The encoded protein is CASGWIRGWGNQPQHF.